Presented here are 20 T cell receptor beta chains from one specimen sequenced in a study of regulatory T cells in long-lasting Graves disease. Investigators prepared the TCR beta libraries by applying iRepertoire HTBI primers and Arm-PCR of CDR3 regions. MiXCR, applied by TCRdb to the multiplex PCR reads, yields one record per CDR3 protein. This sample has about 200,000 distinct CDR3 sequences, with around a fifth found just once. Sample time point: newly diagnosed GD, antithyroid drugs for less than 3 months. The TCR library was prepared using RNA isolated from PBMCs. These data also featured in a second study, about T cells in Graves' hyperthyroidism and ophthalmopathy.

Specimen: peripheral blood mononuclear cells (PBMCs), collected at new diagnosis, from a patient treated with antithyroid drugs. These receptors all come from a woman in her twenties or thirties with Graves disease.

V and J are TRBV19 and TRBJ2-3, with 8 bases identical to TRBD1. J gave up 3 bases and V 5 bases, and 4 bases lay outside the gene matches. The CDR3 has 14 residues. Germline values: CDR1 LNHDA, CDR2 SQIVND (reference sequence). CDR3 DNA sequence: TGTGCCAGTAGTGCAGGGGGCTCAACAGATACGCAGTATTTT. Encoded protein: CASSAGGSTDTQYF. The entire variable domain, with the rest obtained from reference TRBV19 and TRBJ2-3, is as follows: DGGITQSPKYLFRKEGQNVTLSCEQNLNHDAMYWYRQDPGQGLRLIYYSQIVNDFQKGDIAEGYSVSREKKESFPLTVTSAQKNPTAFYLCASSAGGSTDTQYFGPGTRLTVL.

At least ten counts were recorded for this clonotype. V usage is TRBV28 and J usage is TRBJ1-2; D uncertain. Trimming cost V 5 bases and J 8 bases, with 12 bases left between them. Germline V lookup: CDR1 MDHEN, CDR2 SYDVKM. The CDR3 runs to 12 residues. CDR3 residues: CASSLPEGGYTF. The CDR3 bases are TGTGCCAGCAGTCTACCCGAGGGAGGCTACACCTTC.

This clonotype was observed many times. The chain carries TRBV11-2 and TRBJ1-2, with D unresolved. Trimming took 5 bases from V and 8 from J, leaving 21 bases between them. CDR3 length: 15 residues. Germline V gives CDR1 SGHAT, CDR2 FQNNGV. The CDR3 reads CASSLGTSNRRGYTF. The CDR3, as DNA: TGTGCCAGCAGCCTCGGTACATCTAACCGGAGGGGCTACACCTTC.

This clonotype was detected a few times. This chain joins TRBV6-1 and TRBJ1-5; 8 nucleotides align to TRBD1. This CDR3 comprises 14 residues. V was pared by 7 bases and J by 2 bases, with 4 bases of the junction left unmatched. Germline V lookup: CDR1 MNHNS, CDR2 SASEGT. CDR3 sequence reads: CASTHRGGNQPQHF. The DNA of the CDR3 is TGTGCCAGCACCCACAGGGGGGGCAATCAGCCCCAGCATTTT.

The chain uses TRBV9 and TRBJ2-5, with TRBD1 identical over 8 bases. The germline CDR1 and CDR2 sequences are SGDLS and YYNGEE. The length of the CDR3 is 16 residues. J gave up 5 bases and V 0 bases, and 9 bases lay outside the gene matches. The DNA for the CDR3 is TGTGCCAGCAGCGTAGCTTCAGGGGGCCCGCCGGAGACCCAGTACTTC. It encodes CASSVASGGPPETQYF.

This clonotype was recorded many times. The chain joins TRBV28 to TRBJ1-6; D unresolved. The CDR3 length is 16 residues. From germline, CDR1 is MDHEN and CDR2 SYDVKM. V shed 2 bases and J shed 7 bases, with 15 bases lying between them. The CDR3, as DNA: TGTGCCAGCAGTTTAAAGTCGGGCAGCCTAAATTCACCCCTCCACTTT. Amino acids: CASSLKSGSLNSPLHF. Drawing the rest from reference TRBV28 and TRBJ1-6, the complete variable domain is DVKVTQSSRYLVKRTGEKVFLECVQDMDHENMFWYRQDPGLGLRLIYFSYDVKMKEKGDIPEGYSVSREKKERFSLILESASTNQTSMYLCASSLKSGSLNSPLHFGNGTRLTVT.

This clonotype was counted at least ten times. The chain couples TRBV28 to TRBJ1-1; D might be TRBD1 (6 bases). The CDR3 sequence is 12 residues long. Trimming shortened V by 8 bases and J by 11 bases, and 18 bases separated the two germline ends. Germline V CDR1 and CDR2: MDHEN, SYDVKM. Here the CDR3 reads CASLELGGRAFF. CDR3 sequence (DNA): TGTGCCAGCCTCGAACTAGGGGGTCGCGCTTTCTTT.

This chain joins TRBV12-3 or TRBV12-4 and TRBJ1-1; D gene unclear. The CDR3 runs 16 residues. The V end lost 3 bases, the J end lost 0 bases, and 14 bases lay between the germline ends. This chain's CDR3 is CASSFRQEPLNTEAFF. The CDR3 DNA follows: TGTGCCAGCAGTTTTAGGCAGGAGCCTCTGAACACTGAAGCTTTCTTT.

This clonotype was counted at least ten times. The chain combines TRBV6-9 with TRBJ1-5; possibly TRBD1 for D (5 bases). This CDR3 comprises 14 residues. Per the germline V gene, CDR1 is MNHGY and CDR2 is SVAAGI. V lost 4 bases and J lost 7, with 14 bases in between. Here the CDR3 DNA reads TGTGCCAGCAGTTCCCGGGGGGGAGGCCAGCCCCAGCATTTT. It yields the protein CASSSRGGGQPQHF.

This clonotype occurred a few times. The CDR3 loop is CASSQPGQGNGYTF. The CDR3 DNA reads as TGCGCCAGCAGCCAGCCGGGACAGGGTAATGGCTACACCTTC. The chain links TRBV4-1 to TRBJ1-2; 9 bases match TRBD1. Germline V lookup: CDR1 MGHRA, CDR2 YSYEKL. V trimming: 3 bases; J trimming: 6 bases; junction bases outside the gene matches: 5. The CDR3 sequence is 14 residues long.

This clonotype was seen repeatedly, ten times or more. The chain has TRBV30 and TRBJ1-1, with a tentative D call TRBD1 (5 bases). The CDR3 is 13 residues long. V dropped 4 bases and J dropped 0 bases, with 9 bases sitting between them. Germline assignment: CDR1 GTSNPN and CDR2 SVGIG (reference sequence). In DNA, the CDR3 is TGTGCCTGGACGTGGGGACTGAACACTGAAGCTTTCTTT. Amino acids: CAWTWGLNTEAFF.

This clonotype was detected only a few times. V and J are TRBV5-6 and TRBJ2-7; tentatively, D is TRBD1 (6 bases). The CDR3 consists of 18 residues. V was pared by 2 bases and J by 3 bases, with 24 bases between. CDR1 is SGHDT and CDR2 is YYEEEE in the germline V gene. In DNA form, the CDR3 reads TGTGCCAGCAGCTTATCACCAGGGGCCGGTGCCCCCTTCTACGAGCAGTACTTC. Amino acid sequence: CASSLSPGAGAPFYEQYF.

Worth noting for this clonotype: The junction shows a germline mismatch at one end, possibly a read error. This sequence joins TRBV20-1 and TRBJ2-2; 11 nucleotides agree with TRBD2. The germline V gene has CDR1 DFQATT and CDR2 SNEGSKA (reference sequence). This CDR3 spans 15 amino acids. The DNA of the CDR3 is TGCAATGCTAGTGCTAGCGGGGGGCTTACCGGGGAGCTGTTTTTT. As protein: CNASASGGLTGELFF.

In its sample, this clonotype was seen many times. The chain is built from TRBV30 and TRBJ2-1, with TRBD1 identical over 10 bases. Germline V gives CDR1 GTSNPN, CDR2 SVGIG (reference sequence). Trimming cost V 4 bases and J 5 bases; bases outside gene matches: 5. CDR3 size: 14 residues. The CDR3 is CAWTRDRGNNEQFF. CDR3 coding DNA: TGTGCCTGGACCCGGGACAGGGGCAACAATGAGCAGTTCTTC.

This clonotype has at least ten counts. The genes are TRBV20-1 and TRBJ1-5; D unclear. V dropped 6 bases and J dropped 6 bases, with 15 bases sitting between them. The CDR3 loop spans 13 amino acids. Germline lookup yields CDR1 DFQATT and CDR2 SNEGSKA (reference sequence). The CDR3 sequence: CSAPDGEGQPQHF. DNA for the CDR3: TGCAGTGCACCTGACGGGGAGGGTCAGCCCCAGCATTTT.

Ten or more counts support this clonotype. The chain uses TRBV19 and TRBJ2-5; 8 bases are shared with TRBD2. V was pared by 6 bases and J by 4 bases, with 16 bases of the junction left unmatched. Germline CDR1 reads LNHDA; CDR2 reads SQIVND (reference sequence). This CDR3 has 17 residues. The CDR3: CASRSRLPGRERETQYF. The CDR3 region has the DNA TGTGCCAGTAGATCCAGACTCCCCGGGAGGGAGCGAGAGACCCAGTACTTC.

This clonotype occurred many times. The CDR3 DNA is TGTGCCAGCAGCTTAGCCTCTCCGGGCCCTATCGGCGAGCAGTTCTTC. This gives the protein CASSLASPGPIGEQFF. This chain links TRBV7-6 with TRBJ2-1; D is unresolved. Per the germline V gene, CDR1 is SGHVS and CDR2 is FNYEAQ. This CDR3 is 16 amino acids long. V was trimmed by 0 bases and J by 10 bases, leaving 19 bases between them.

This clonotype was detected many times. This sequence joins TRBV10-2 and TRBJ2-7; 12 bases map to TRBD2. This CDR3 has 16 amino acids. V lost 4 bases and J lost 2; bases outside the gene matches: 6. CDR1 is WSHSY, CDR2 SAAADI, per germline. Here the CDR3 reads CASSVTSGSKPYEQYF. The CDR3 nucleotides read TGCGCCAGCAGTGTGACTAGCGGGAGTAAACCCTACGAGCAGTACTTC.

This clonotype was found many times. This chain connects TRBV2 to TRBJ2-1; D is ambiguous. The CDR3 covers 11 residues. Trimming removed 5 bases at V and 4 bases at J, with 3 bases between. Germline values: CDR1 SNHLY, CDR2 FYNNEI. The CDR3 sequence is CASSFYNEQFF. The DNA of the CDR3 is TGTGCCAGCAGTTTTTACAATGAGCAGTTCTTC.

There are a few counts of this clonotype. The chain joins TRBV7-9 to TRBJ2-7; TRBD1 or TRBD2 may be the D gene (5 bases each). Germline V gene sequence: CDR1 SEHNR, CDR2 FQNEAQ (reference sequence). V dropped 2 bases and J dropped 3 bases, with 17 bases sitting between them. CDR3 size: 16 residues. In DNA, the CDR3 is TGTGCCAGCAGCTTAAATAGCGCATTAAGGGGCTACGAGCAGTACTTC. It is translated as CASSLNSALRGYEQYF.